One and the same sample provided the 26 T cell receptor beta chains below, sequenced in a study of kidney transplant recipient with SARS-CoV-2 infection. TCRdb ran MiXCR on the reads and lists one entry per CDR3 protein. The table records under 250,000 distinct CDR3 sequences, around 26% of them present only once. This sample comprised a blood sample, obtained at baseline and around day 110 from a kidney transplant recipient. These receptor sequences come from a male patient aged 25-45 years who had COVID-19 and was a kidney transplant recipient. The graft donor may be the source of some T cells.

This clonotype was found many times. The chain employs TRBV29-1 and TRBJ1-3; TRBD1 might be the D (6 bases). The CDR3 contains 15 residues. The V and J ends lost 3 bases and 1 base respectively, with 13 bases between them. Germline V lookup: CDR1 SQVTM, CDR2 ANQGSEA. The CDR3 reads CSVEYGGASGNTIYF. CDR3 nucleotides: TGCAGCGTTGAGTATGGGGGGGCTTCTGGAAACACCATATATTTT.

At least ten counts were recorded for this clonotype. The rearrangement links TRBV20-1 to TRBJ2-1; TRBD2 aligns across 9 bases. The V gene's germline CDR1 is DFQATT and CDR2 SNEGSKA (reference sequence). This CDR3 contains 18 residues. Losses at the gene ends were 0 bases for V and 9 bases for J; bases not matched to a gene: 18. The CDR3 reads CSARDGISGSFHPSEQFF. CDR3 DNA sequence: TGCAGTGCTAGAGATGGCATTAGCGGGAGCTTTCATCCTAGTGAGCAGTTCTTC.

This clonotype was seen a few times. The J gene is TRBJ2-3, the V gene TRBV6-5, with 9 bases lining up with TRBD2. V was pared by 4 bases and J by 0 bases, with 5 bases of the junction left unmatched. Germline CDR1 and CDR2: MNHEY and SVGAGI. The length of the CDR3 is 16 residues. CDR3 amino acids: CASSLNSGGSTDTQYF. CDR3 nucleotide sequence: TGTGCCAGCAGTTTAAATAGCGGGGGAAGCACAGATACGCAGTATTTT.

This clonotype occurred many times. V is TRBV11-2 and J is TRBJ2-1; either TRBD1 or TRBD2 may fit D (6 bases each). CDR1 SGHAT and CDR2 FQNNGV come from the germline V gene. V was cut by 1 base and J by 7 bases, with 14 bases left in between. CDR3 size: 15 residues. This CDR3 is CASSLVRGPENEQFF. The CDR3 DNA follows: TGTGCCAGCAGCTTAGTCCGGGGGCCAGAGAATGAGCAGTTCTTC. The whole variable domain, filled in from reference TRBV11-2 and TRBJ2-1, reads EAGVAQSPRYKIIEKRQSVAFWCNPISGHATLYWYQQILGQGPKLLIQFQNNGVVDDSQLPKDRFSAERLKGVDSTLKIQPAKLEDSAVYLCASSLVRGPENEQFFGPGTRLTVL.

This clonotype came up many times. This sequence joins TRBV10-3 and TRBJ1-1; D is ambiguous. The germline CDR1 and CDR2 sequences are ENHRY and SYGVKD. CDR3 length: 14 residues. Trimming removed 2 bases from V and 1 base from J, with 8 bases in between. CDR3 nucleotide sequence: TGTGCCATCAGTGAGGGCGGAGGGAACACTGAAGCTTTCTTT. Protein sequence: CAISEGGGNTEAFF.

This clonotype showed up many times. The chain uses TRBV18 and TRBJ1-6; no reliable D call. Germline CDR1 KGHSH, CDR2 LQKENI. The CDR3 sequence is 16 residues long. The V and J ends lost 5 bases and 3 bases respectively, with 14 bases between them. The CDR3 sequence: CASSDINRVYNSPLHF. The CDR3 DNA sequence: TGTGCCAGCTCAGACATTAACAGAGTCTATAATTCACCCCTCCACTTT.

Concerning this clonotype itself: This may be a read error: a much more frequent sequence differs by one nucleotide. V is TRBV4-2 and J is TRBJ1-5; no clear D. This CDR3 contains 14 residues. Per the germline V gene, CDR1 is LGHNA and CDR2 is YNFKEQ. V dropped 4 bases and J dropped 4 bases, with 11 bases sitting between them. The CDR3 nucleotides read TGTGCCAGCAGCCGAGACGTCGGGAATCAGCCCCAGCATTTT. It specifies CASSRDVGNQPQHF.

This clonotype has a count of ten or more. The V and J genes are TRBV20-1 and TRBJ2-1; the D is unclear. The CDR3 runs to 13 residues. The germline CDR1 and CDR2 sequences are DFQATT and SNEGSKA (reference sequence). V lost 1 base, J lost 2 bases, and 6 bases lay in between. CDR3 coding DNA: TGCAGTGCTAGAGGGGTCCCCTACAATGAGCAGTTCTTC. Protein: CSARGVPYNEQFF.

Ten or more counts support this clonotype. This chain uses TRBV6-2 or TRBV6-3 with TRBJ1-2; D uncertain. Trimming pared 0 bases from V and 0 bases from J, leaving 8 bases between. CDR3 size: 15 residues. Germline CDR1 reads MNHEY; CDR2 reads SVGEGT. CDR3: CASSYSTTPNYGYTF. CDR3 sequence (DNA): TGTGCCAGCAGTTACTCCACGACTCCTAACTATGGCTACACCTTC.

Details on this clonotype: A much more abundant neighbour one base away suggests this may be a read error. The J gene is TRBJ2-7, the V gene TRBV6-7; no firm D call. TRBV6-7 is classed as an ORF, of uncertain function. V was shortened by 2 bases and J by 1 base, with 12 bases between the two germline ends. The CDR3 is 15 residues long. The CDR3 sequence is CASSYIGLVSYEQYV. DNA of the CDR3: TGTGCCAGCAGTTACATCGGGCTGGTTTCCTACGAGCAGTACGTC.

This clonotype has just a few counts. This may be a read error, as it is one base from a much larger clone. The chain links TRBV19 to TRBJ2-2; weak D call: TRBD2 (7 bases). The CDR3 is 17 residues long. V was clipped by 7 bases and J by 6 bases, with 24 bases between them. The V gene's germline CDR1 is LNHDA and CDR2 SQIVND (reference sequence). The DNA for the CDR3 is TGTGCCAGTAATATCGACAGGACTAGAGGTATCGCCGGGGAGCTGTTTTTT. Translated, it gives CASNIDRTRGIAGELFF.

To note about this clonotype: A much larger clone sits a single nucleotide away, making a read error possible. The J gene is TRBJ1-2, the V gene TRBV6-4; no clear D. V dropped 4 bases and J dropped 4 bases, with 22 bases sitting between them. Germline CDR1 MRHNA, CDR2 SNTAGT. This CDR3 is 17 amino acids long. CDR3: CASSGGTSHGETYGYTF. The DNA for the CDR3 is TGTGCCAGCAGTGGGGGTACCTCACACGGAGAGACCTATGGCTACACCTTC.

The rearrangement joins TRBV7-7 to TRBJ1-2; unclear D gene. In germline, CDR1 is SSHAT, CDR2 FNYEAQ (reference sequence). Trimming removed 5 bases at V and 4 bases at J, with 23 bases between. This CDR3 has 17 residues. DNA of the CDR3: TGTGCCAGCAGCCTCGCCAATAAGTGCCGAAAGACCTATGGCTACACCTTC. It encodes CASSLANKCRKTYGYTF. Variable domain in full (rest from reference TRBV7-7 and TRBJ1-2): GAGVSQSPRYKVTKRGQDVTLRCDPISSHATLYWYQQALGQGPEFLTYFNYEAQPDKSGLPSDRFSAERPEGSISTLTIQRTEQRDSAMYRCASSLANKCRKTYGYTFGSGTRLTVV.

Turning to this clonotype: This may arise from a read error, as a much more abundant clone is one base away. This sequence joins TRBV21-1 and TRBJ2-3. TRBV21-1 is a documented pseudogene. The CDR3 is 17 amino acids. The CDR3 region is CANRDIIATVMQDTQYF. For the CDR3, the DNA is TGTGCCAACAGAGATATAATAGCTACAGTCATGCAAGATACGCAGTATTTT.

This clonotype was observed a few times. A single base separates this from a much larger clone, so it may be a read error. V gene TRBV20-1 combines with J gene TRBJ1-5; TRBD1 matches at 7 bases. Germline CDR1 reads DFQATT; CDR2 reads SNEGSKA (reference sequence). The CDR3 sequence is 14 residues long. The ends lost 4 bases at V and 5 bases at J; junction bases unmatched: 8. The CDR3 DNA is TGCAGTGCTAAAGGGGAACAGGGGCATCAGCCCCAGCATTTT. Protein: CSAKGEQGHQPQHF.

This clonotype was seen many times. The rearrangement links TRBV5-3 to TRBJ1-2, with D unclear. TRBV5-3 belongs to the ORF category, with a function that is uncertain. V lost 6 bases and J lost 4, with 22 bases in between. CDR3 length equals 16 residues. The chain's CDR3 is CARKSKVVRKTYGYTF. In DNA, the CDR3 is TGTGCCAGAAAGTCGAAAGTGGTGAGAAAGACCTATGGCTACACCTTC.

This clonotype was picked up many times. The V and J genes are TRBV6-5 and TRBJ1-5; 8 bases fit TRBD1. With 7 bases clipped from V and 7 bases from J, the junction kept 6 bases outside the gene matches. The germline V gene has CDR1 MNHEY and CDR2 SVGAGI. The CDR3 extends over 13 amino acids. CDR3 loop: CASTPDREQPQHF. CDR3 bases: TGTGCCAGCACCCCGGACAGGGAGCAGCCCCAGCATTTT.

This clonotype was counted ten times or more. J is TRBJ1-2 and V is TRBV10-2; unclear D gene. With 5 bases removed from V and 4 bases from J, the gap between germline ends came to 23 bases. Germline CDR1 and CDR2: WSHSY and SAAADI. CDR3 size: 17 residues. The CDR3 sequence: CASSQVYTSRKTYGYTF. CDR3 DNA sequence: TGCGCCAGCAGTCAAGTGTACACTTCTAGAAAGACCTATGGCTACACCTTC.

To note about this clonotype: This may be a read error, as it is one base from a much larger clone. The V and J genes are TRBV12-3 or TRBV12-4 and TRBJ2-4, with D tentatively TRBD1 (5 bases). The tail of the sequence fits TRBJ2-7 better, so the J call may be wrong. The CDR3 consists of 21 residues. Written as DNA, the CDR3 is TGTGCCAGCAGTTTATCCCTTGAGTGGGGCCCCAAGTCGAGAGTGAGCTACGAGCAGTACTTC. It translates to CASSLSLEWGPKSRVSYEQYF.

The chain joins TRBV4-1 to TRBJ2-1; a weak D match, TRBD1 (6 bases). V lost 4 bases, J lost 3 bases, and 13 bases lay in between. The germline CDR1 and CDR2 sequences are MGHRA and YSYEKL. The CDR3 consists of 15 residues. CDR3 sequence (DNA): TGCGCCAGCAGCCCGACGGACAGAATCTACAATGAGCAGTTCTTC. Translated: CASSPTDRIYNEQFF.

About this clonotype itself: This may come from a read error, since a much larger clone is one base off. This rearrangement joins TRBV3-2 to TRBJ2-4; TRBD2 is the table's D call, not checked against the DNA. TRBV3-2 is a pseudogene. The CDR3 is 11 amino acids. The CDR3, as DNA: TGTGCCGGCAGCCAAGATAGGAGGCAGTACTTC. It encodes CAGSQDRRQYF.

A word on this clonotype: A much more abundant neighbour one base away suggests this may be a read error. V usage is TRBV7-5 and J usage is TRBJ1-2. TRBV7-5 is a known pseudogene. The CDR3 contains 19 residues. The CDR3 DNA sequence: TGTATCCCTGTGCCAGAATGCCAACCTGAAGTAGGAAAGACCTATGGCTACACCTTC. This codes for CIPVPECQPEVGKTYGYTF.

This clonotype is medium-sized in the sample. This chain uses TRBV2 with TRBJ2-3; the match to TRBD1 covers 8 bases. The J segment lost 2 bases and the V segment lost 6 bases, leaving 19 bases of the junction unmatched. There are 19 residues in the CDR3. Per germline, CDR1 SNHLY and CDR2 FYNNEI. Written as DNA, the CDR3 is TGTGCCAGCAGCGGACAGGGTAGGAGGCAAGGGACCCTCACAGATACGCAGTATTTT. Protein product: CASSGQGRRQGTLTDTQYF.

This clonotype showed up many times. This chain links TRBV29-1 with TRBJ1-1; maybe TRBD1 (6 bases). CDR1 and CDR2 (germline): SQVTM, ANQGSEA. V shed 7 bases and J shed 3 bases, with 21 bases lying between them. The CDR3 is 15 amino acids. The CDR3 coding sequence is TGCAGCGCCGCTCAGACAGGAGCGGGAGACACTGAAGCTTTCTTT. Its protein product is CSAAQTGAGDTEAFF. Filled out from reference TRBV29-1 and TRBJ1-1, the complete variable domain reads SAVISQKPSRDICQRGTSLTIQCQVDSQVTMMFWYRQQPGQSLTLIATANQGSEATYESGFVIDKFPISRPNLTFSTLTVSNMSPEDSSIYLCSAAQTGAGDTEAFFGQGTRLTVV.

The chain uses TRBV20-1 and TRBJ2-1; a weak D match, TRBD1 (5 bases). This CDR3 has 13 amino acids. CDR1 and CDR2 from the germline V gene are DFQATT and SNEGSKA (reference sequence). V was pared by 7 bases and J by 8 bases, with 18 bases between. In nucleotides, the CDR3 is TGCAGTGTAACTGACAGAATTGGAGATGAGCAGTTCTTC. It encodes CSVTDRIGDEQFF.

As to this clonotype: Being one base from a much bigger clone, this may be a read error. The J gene is TRBJ2-7, the V gene TRBV20-1; 7 bases align to TRBD1. Germline V CDR1 and CDR2: DFQATT, SNEGSKA (reference sequence). This CDR3 has 14 amino acids. The DNA of the CDR3 is TGCAGTGCTCTTGGACAGGAAGGTGCCTACGAGCAGCACTTC. Translating it yields CSALGQEGAYEQHF.